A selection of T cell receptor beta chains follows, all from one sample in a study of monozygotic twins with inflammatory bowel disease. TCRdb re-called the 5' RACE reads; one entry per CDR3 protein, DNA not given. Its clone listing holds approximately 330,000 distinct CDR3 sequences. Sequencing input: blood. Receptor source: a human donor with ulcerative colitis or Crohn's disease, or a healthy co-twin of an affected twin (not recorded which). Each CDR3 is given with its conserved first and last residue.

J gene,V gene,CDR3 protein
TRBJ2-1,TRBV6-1,CASRLSGTGNNEQFF
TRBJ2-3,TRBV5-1,CASSLDPWAQYF
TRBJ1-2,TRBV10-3,CATSQGDYGYTF
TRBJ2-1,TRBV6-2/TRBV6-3,CASKTSGALYSEQFF
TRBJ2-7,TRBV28,CASSSPAGQGSYEQYF
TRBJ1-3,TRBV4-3,CASSQDKIRTWVSGNTIYF
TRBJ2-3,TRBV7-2,CASSSVGPNTDTQYF
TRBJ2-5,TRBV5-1,CASSARTGTSGRRETQYF
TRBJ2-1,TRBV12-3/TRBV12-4,CASSRSAGLAGARNEQFF
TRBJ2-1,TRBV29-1,CSVLTGYTAPPREQFF
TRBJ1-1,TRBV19,CASNAGGGAEAFF
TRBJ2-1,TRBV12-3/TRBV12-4,CASSLPQALLAGVVNEQFF
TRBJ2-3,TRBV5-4,CASWLAGVRSTDTQYF
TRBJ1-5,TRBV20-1,CSARDAGQENQPQHF
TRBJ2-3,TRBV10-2,CASTDQAGTASTDTQYF
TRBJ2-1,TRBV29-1,CSVSTASGQLNEQFF
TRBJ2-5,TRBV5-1,CASSVGLPYQETQYF
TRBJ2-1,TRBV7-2,CASSPTVFINEQFF
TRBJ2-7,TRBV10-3,CAISAGGDSRTVEQYF
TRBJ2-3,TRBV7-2,CASSLGKAPGVDTQYF
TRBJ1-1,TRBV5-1,CASGKTGGNTEAFF
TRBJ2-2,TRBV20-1,CSARDPKGPNTGELFF
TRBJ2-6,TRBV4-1,CASSQVLTASGANVLTF
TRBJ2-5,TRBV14,CASSQGREQETQYF
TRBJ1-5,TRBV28,CASSPRTEGNQPQHF
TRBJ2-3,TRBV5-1,CASSLGRGDTQYF
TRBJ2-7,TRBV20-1,CSVIRQGARYEQYF
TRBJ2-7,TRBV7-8,CASSTRGQLLYF
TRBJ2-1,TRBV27,CASTSVGEQFF
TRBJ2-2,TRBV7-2,CASSLAPTGSRELFF
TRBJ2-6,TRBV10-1,CARGTGANVLTF
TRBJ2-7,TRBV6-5,CASSYGWEGAYEQYF
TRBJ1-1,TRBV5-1,CASSLGQVTANTEAFF
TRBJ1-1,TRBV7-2,CASSLPKTRENTEAFF
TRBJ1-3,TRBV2,CASGDRGPGNTIYF
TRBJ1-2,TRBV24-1,CAARGQGEGYTF
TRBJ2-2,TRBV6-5,CASSYAGGAGELFF
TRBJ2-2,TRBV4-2,CASSQESRGPNTGELFF
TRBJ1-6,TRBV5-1,CASSLVGQGDSPLHF
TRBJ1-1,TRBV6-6,CASSYRGGTEAFF
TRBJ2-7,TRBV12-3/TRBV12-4,CASSYSFYEQYF
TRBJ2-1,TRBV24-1,CATSERTVGNEQFF
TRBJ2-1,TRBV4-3,CASSQRRGGEQFF
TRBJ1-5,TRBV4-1,CASSQEGQGRQPQHF
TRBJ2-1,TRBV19,CASSPTGTGFNEQFF
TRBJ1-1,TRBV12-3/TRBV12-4,CASRGTGGVNTEAFF
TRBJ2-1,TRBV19,CASSIPSVSPYNEQFF
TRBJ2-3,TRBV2,CASSYLLIAGDTQYF
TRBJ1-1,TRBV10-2,CASGQGVGEAFF
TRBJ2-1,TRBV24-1,CATSDPSTGARSYNEQFF
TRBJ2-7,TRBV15,CATGEWYEQYF
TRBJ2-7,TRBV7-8,CASSLSTPFGEQYF
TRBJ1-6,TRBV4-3,CASSQDSRGPPFHF
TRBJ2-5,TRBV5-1,CASNLEGRETQYF